This T cell receptor (beta chain) comes out of a study of PD-1 blockade in classical Hodgkin lymphoma. Overall study results and limits: The study found complete responders had baseline diversity similar to newly diagnosed patients. The origin of the repertoire differences remains undefined, with disease activity or prior therapy as possible causes.

Time point meaning: cycle 4 day 1 (C4D1), after more than five weeks of nivolumab. All patients relapsed after autologous stem cell transplantation, and brentuximab vedotin exposure varied. Clones were sequenced by immunoSEQ multiplex PCR, and TCRdb holds only the in-frame ones, with some missing. Here the sample spans 100,000 or so clones, around nine tenths being singletons. This clone was seen a handful of times. Its antigen is undetermined. The material was peripheral blood mononuclear cells (PBMCs), obtained before the fourth cycle of nivolumab. This clonotype originated in a human donor with classical Hodgkin lymphoma.

The CDR3 sequence is CASSLGVGGGATNEKLFF. CDR3 coding DNA: TGCGCCAGCAGCTTGGGGGTGGGCGGCGGTGCAACTAATGAAAAACTGTTTTTT. The chain carries TRBV5-1 and TRBJ1-4; no firm D call. The CDR3 is 18 amino acids. V lost 0 bases, J lost 0 bases, and 15 bases lay in between. Looked up from germline, CDR1 is SGHRS and CDR2 is YFSETQ. The variable domain in full, completed from reference TRBV5-1 and TRBJ1-4, reads KAGVTQTPRYLIKTRGQQVTLSCSPISGHRSVSWYQQTPGQGLQFLFEYFSETQRNKGNFPGRFSGRQFSNSRSEMNVSTLELGDSALYLCASSLGVGGGATNEKLFFGSGTQLSVL.